This passage covers 18 T cell receptor beta chains from one sample sequenced in a study of T-cell reconstitution after alpha-beta-depleted transplantation in children. TCRbeta library preparation incorporated unique molecular identifiers. TCRdb re-analysed the PCR reads in MiXCR, keeping a single row per CDR3 protein. The sample consists of about 640,000 distinct CDR3 sequences, 16% of them appearing once. The material was PBMCs from the stem cell graft donor, obtained from the stem cell graft. These receptors were taken from a human donor who donated a stem cell graft to a child with acute myeloid leukemia.

The chain links TRBV4-3 to TRBJ2-7; 8 nucleotides match TRBD1. Germline lookup yields CDR1 LGHNA and CDR2 YSLEER. The length of the CDR3 is 13 residues. V lost 3 bases, J lost 5 bases, and 3 bases stayed unmatched. CDR3 amino acids: CASSQLQGDEQYF. CDR3 nucleotides: TGCGCCAGCAGCCAGTTACAGGGGGACGAGCAGTACTTC.

This clonotype was seen more than once but under ten times. The chain uses TRBV7-8 and TRBJ2-3; 13 bases fit TRBD2. CDR3 length: 16 amino acids. The J segment lost 6 bases and the V segment lost 5 bases, leaving 8 bases of the junction unmatched. CDR1 is SGHVS and CDR2 is FQNEAQ in the germline V gene. CDR3 region: CASSDGLAGEWDTQYF. As DNA, the CDR3 is TGTGCCAGCAGCGATGGACTAGCGGGGGAGTGGGATACGCAGTATTTT.

This sequence joins TRBV25-1 and TRBJ2-7, with no clear D. Germline assignment: CDR1 MGHDK and CDR2 SYGVNS. The ends were cut back, 3 bases at V and 0 bases at J, with 12 bases in the middle. The CDR3 is 15 amino acids. CDR3 sequence reads: CASSEVAGNSYEQYF. Here the CDR3 DNA reads TGTGCCAGCAGTGAGGTTGCAGGCAACTCCTACGAGCAGTACTTC.

This clonotype appeared a few times. The rearrangement joins TRBV5-1 to TRBJ2-2, with TRBD1 as a possible D gene (6 bases). Germline lookup yields CDR1 SGHRS and CDR2 YFSETQ. Trimming removed 2 bases at V and 5 bases at J, with 16 bases between. CDR3 length: 16 residues. CDR3 loop: CASSFSAQGRTGELFF. CDR3 coding DNA: TGCGCCAGCAGCTTCAGTGCACAGGGAAGGACCGGGGAGCTGTTTTTT.

At least ten counts were recorded for this clonotype. The V and J genes are TRBV7-9 and TRBJ2-2; D unresolved. The CDR3 is 11 amino acids. Germline-derived CDR1 and CDR2 are SEHNR and FQNEAQ (reference sequence). Trimming removed 4 bases from V and 6 bases from J, with 3 bases in between. Here the CDR3 DNA reads TGTGCCAGCAGCTATGCCGGGGAGCTGTTTTTT. Translated, it gives CASSYAGELFF.

This chain uses TRBV6-2 or TRBV6-3 with TRBJ1-1; D is ambiguous. Per germline, CDR1 MNHEY and CDR2 SVGEGT. The CDR3 sequence is 11 residues long. V was trimmed by 7 bases and J by 1 base, leaving 4 bases between them. The CDR3 loop is CASTWNTEAFF. The CDR3 DNA sequence: TGTGCCAGCACGTGGAACACTGAAGCTTTCTTT.

This clonotype was observed a single time. The V call is TRBV12-3 or TRBV12-4, the J call TRBJ1-5; TRBD1 aligns across 8 bases. The length of the CDR3 is 14 residues. V dropped 6 bases and J dropped 5; count of bases not matched to a gene: 6. CDR3 in DNA: TGTGCCAGCAGACGGGACAGGCTCGATCAGCCCCAGCATTTT. This sequence encodes CASRRDRLDQPQHF.

The rearrangement joins TRBV24-1 to TRBJ2-1; 7 bases map to TRBD1. The CDR3 is 15 amino acids. Germline V lookup: CDR1 KGHDR, CDR2 SFDVKD. Losses at the gene ends were 4 bases for V and 3 bases for J; bases not matched to a gene: 5. The CDR3 spells CATSESDRVYNEQFF. The CDR3 nucleotides are TGTGCCACCAGTGAATCCGACAGGGTCTACAATGAGCAGTTCTTC.

This clonotype was seen more than once but under ten times. V usage is TRBV7-6 and J usage is TRBJ2-1; a possible D gene is TRBD2 (7 bases). CDR1 SGHVS and CDR2 FNYEAQ come from the germline V gene. Trimming cost V 3 bases and J 9 bases, with 21 bases left between them. The CDR3 sequence is 16 residues long. CDR3 protein: CASSFFEGGPSSEQFF. In nucleotides, the CDR3 is TGTGCCAGCAGCTTTTTCGAGGGGGGGCCATCAAGTGAGCAGTTCTTC.

This clonotype was recorded at least ten times. The J gene is TRBJ1-2, the V gene TRBV12-3 or TRBV12-4, with 7 bases matching TRBD1. V lost 3 bases, J lost 3 bases, and 1 base stayed unmatched. The CDR3 spans 13 residues. The CDR3 DNA follows: TGTGCCAGCAGTTTCGGGACAGACTATGGCTACACCTTC. Its protein product is CASSFGTDYGYTF.

This chain's CDR3 is CASSYRRNNSPLHF. DNA of the CDR3: TGTGCCAGCAGTTACCGAAGGAATAATTCACCCCTCCACTTT. The V call is TRBV6-5, the J call TRBJ1-6; D is uncertain. This CDR3 has 14 residues. CDR1 is MNHEY and CDR2 is SVGAGI in the germline V gene. Deletions cut 2 bases from V and 5 bases from J, with 7 bases between.

This clonotype has ten or more counts. V gene TRBV24-1 combines with J gene TRBJ2-1; perhaps TRBD1 as D (6 bases). The CDR3 length is 15 residues. Trimming left V 9 bases short and J 5 bases short, with 19 bases between. CDR1 and CDR2 from the germline V gene are KGHDR and SFDVKD. The CDR3 nucleotides read TGTGCCACCTCTAGCAGGGGCAGGGAAAACAATGAGCAGTTCTTC. It specifies CATSSRGRENNEQFF.

The chain joins TRBV6-1 to TRBJ2-1, with no clear D. Per germline, CDR1 MNHNS and CDR2 SASEGT. The V end lost 7 bases, the J end lost 1 base, and 5 bases lay between the germline ends. The CDR3 runs 12 residues. This CDR3 is CASKLSYNEQFF. Here the CDR3 DNA reads TGTGCCAGCAAACTGTCCTACAATGAGCAGTTCTTC.

Turning to this clonotype: This could be a read error, since a much larger clone is one nucleotide away. The chain carries TRBV29-1 and TRBJ1-2; D unresolved. The CDR3 loop spans 11 amino acids. CDR1 is SQVTM, CDR2 ANQGSEA, per germline. The CDR3 DNA follows: TGCAGCGTTGATAGGGTCTATGGCTTCACCTTC. Its translation: CSVDRVYGFTF. The variable domain in full, with the rest retrieved from reference TRBV29-1 and TRBJ1-2, is SAVISQKPSRDICQRGTSLTIQCQVDSQVTMMFWYRQQPGQSLTLIATANQGSEATYESGFVIDKFPISRPNLTFSTLTVSNMSPEDSSIYLCSVDRVYGFTFGSGTRLTVV.

There are many counts of this clonotype. The J gene is TRBJ2-7, the V gene TRBV20-1; 10 bases are shared with TRBD1. Germline CDR1 and CDR2: DFQATT and SNEGSKA (reference sequence). Trimming at V came to 0 bases and at J to 3 bases, leaving 11 bases not matched to a gene. This CDR3 has 17 amino acids. CDR3 residues: CSARDWGRRTGGYEQYF. CDR3 coding DNA: TGCAGTGCTAGAGATTGGGGAAGACGGACAGGGGGCTACGAGCAGTACTTC.

The chain uses TRBV6-1 and TRBJ2-1; D call uncertain. From germline, CDR1 is MNHNS and CDR2 SASEGT. The V end lost 6 bases, the J end lost 1 base, and 13 bases lay between the germline ends. The CDR3 has 15 amino acids. CDR3 nucleotide sequence: TGTGCCAGCAGATCGGACGCGAGTTCCTACAATGAGCAGTTCTTC. It translates to CASRSDASSYNEQFF.

This clonotype was seen ten or more times. The chain employs TRBV10-3 and TRBJ2-5, with D unclear. From germline, CDR1 is ENHRY and CDR2 SYGVKD. Trimming pared 3 bases from V and 5 bases from J, leaving 7 bases between. This CDR3 has 12 residues. The CDR3 sequence is CAISDLSETQYF. The CDR3 DNA is TGTGCCATCAGTGACCTCAGTGAGACCCAGTACTTC.

This clonotype was detected a few times. The V and J genes are TRBV12-3 or TRBV12-4 and TRBJ2-3; the D is unclear. The germline V and J ends were trimmed by 5 bases and 7 bases, with 19 bases remaining between them. This CDR3 comprises 15 residues. CDR3 sequence reads: CASSPLQPGPNTQYF. CDR3 nucleotide sequence: TGTGCCAGCAGTCCGCTTCAGCCAGGTCCAAATACGCAGTATTTT.